The rows below give T cell receptor beta chains drawn from one sample of a study of T cell repertoires in cytomegalovirus infection. TCRdb called the reads again in MiXCR, with one record for every CDR3 protein. The data contain about 600,000 distinct CDR3 sequences, 24% of them singletons. Source material: CD8+ T cells from PBMCs. Receptor source: a human donor in good health (CMV status not recorded). Some clones in this sample may be carry-over from other donors' samples. CDR3s include the opening cysteine and the closing phenylalanine or tryptophan. A D gene is named only where the DNA matches it firmly. A clone size is listed for some rows: how often the clone was seen (once, few, many), or a class if it is expanded.

v_call	d_call	j_call	clone_size	cdr3_aa	cdr3_nt
TRBV18	.	TRBJ1-2	.	CASSPSRDGYTF	TGTGCCAGCTCGCCCAGTCGGGATGGCTACACCTTC
TRBV7-2	.	TRBJ1-2	many	CASNFAAGRRVYGYTF	TGTGCCAGCAATTTCGCGGCCGGACGCCGAGTCTATGGCTACACCTTC
TRBV28	.	TRBJ2-5	.	CASSPLAGMETQYF	TGTGCCAGCAGTCCCCTGGCGGGGATGGAGACCCAGTACTTC
TRBV7-9	TRBD2	TRBJ2-1	few	CASSLGALAGGNEQFF	TGTGCCAGCAGCTTAGGGGCGCTAGCGGGAGGCAATGAGCAGTTCTTC
TRBV20-1	TRBD1	TRBJ1-1	.	CSVSGQVGLGTEAFF	TGCAGTGTTAGCGGACAGGTTGGTCTGGGCACTGAAGCTTTCTTT
TRBV6-5	TRBD1	TRBJ1-2	.	CASRGQPLYGYTF	TGTGCCAGCAGGGGACAGCCCCTCTATGGCTACACCTTC
TRBV7-6	TRBD1	TRBJ1-4	many	CASSPRTGEGTNEKLFF	TGTGCCAGCAGCCCCCGGACAGGGGAGGGAACTAATGAAAAACTGTTTTTT
TRBV23-1	.	TRBJ1-4	.	CASSQCPAKDEKLFF	TGCGCCAGCAGTCAGTGTCCAGCCAAGGATGAAAAACTGTTTTTT
TRBV4-3	.	TRBJ1-5	.	CASSQGRSPNQPQHF	TGCGCCAGCAGCCAAGGACGCAGCCCCAATCAGCCCCAGCATTTT
TRBV7-2	.	TRBJ2-3	many	CALRGSDTQYF	TGTGCCCTCCGGGGCTCAGATACGCAGTATTTT
TRBV29-1	.	TRBJ1-1	few	CSVEESSYTEAFF	TGCAGCGTTGAAGAGTCGTCTTACACTGAAGCTTTCTTT
TRBV25-1	TRBD1	TRBJ1-1	.	CASSEYGMDRDEAFF	TGTGCCAGCAGTGAATATGGTATGGACAGGGATGAAGCTTTCTTT
TRBV4-1	TRBD1	TRBJ2-3	.	CASSQVQGPADTQYF	TGCGCCAGCAGCCAAGTACAGGGGCCCGCTGATACGCAGTATTTT
TRBV29-1	TRBD2	TRBJ2-3	few	CSVKATGTSGPDTQYF	TGCAGCGTTAAAGCCACCGGGACTAGCGGGCCAGATACGCAGTATTTT
TRBV7-9	.	TRBJ2-1	few	CASSGVLFRSYNEQFF	TGTGCCAGCAGCGGGGTCCTATTTCGCTCCTACAATGAGCAGTTCTTC
TRBV6-2/TRBV6-3	.	TRBJ2-3	few	CASNQREGRHLDTQYF	TGTGCCAGCAACCAACGAGAGGGCAGACATCTCGATACGCAGTATTTT
TRBV7-2	.	TRBJ1-1	many	CASSLGLAEAFF	TGTGCCAGCAGCTTGGGACTAGCTGAAGCTTTCTTT
TRBV6-1	.	TRBJ2-5	few	CATEDGQETQYF	TGTGCCACCGAGGACGGCCAAGAGACCCAGTACTTC
TRBV6-2/TRBV6-3	.	TRBJ1-6	few	CASSRDNNSPLHF	TGTGCCAGCAGTCGCGACAACAATTCACCCCTCCACTTT
TRBV6-2/TRBV6-3	.	TRBJ2-1	.	CASSYRATGRVSNEQFF	TGTGCCAGCAGTTACCGCGCGACAGGGAGGGTGAGCAATGAGCAGTTCTTC
TRBV25-1	.	TRBJ1-1	.	CASSEPERGFAEAFF	TGTGCCAGCAGTGAACCCGAAAGGGGTTTCGCTGAAGCTTTCTTT
TRBV7-9	TRBD1	TRBJ1-2	many	CASSTKSPRQGGYGYTF	TGTGCCAGCAGCACCAAATCCCCGAGACAGGGCGGCTATGGCTACACCTTC